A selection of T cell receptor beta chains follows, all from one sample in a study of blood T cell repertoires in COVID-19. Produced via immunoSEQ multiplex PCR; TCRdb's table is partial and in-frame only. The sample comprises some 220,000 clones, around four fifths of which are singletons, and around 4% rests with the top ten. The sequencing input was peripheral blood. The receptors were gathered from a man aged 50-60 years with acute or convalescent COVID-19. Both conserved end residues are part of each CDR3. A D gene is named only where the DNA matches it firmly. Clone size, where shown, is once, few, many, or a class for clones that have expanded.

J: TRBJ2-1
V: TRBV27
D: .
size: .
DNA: TGTGCCAGCAACCGACTGAGCTCCTACAATGAGCAGTTCTTC
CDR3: CASNRLSSYNEQFF

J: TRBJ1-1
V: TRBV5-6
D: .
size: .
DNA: TGTGCCAGCAGCTTGGAACTTGGGAACACTGAAGCTTTCTTT
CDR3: CASSLELGNTEAFF

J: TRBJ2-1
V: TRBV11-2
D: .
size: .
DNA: TGTGCCAGCAGCCGACTGGAACCCTACAATGAGCAGTTCTTC
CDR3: CASSRLEPYNEQFF

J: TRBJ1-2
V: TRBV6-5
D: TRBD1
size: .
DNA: TGTGCCAGCAGTCCCCGACAGGGAGAGTATGGCTACACCTTC
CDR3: CASSPRQGEYGYTF

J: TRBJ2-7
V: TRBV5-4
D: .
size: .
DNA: TGTGCCAGCAGCTCTCGTCTCGGGTCCTACGAGCAGTACTTC
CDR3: CASSSRLGSYEQYF

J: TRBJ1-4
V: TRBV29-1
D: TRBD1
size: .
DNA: TGCAGCGTTGATGCGGGACAGGGTGATGAAAAACTGTTTTTT
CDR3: CSVDAGQGDEKLFF

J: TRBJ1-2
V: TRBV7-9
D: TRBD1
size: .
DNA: TGTGCCAGCAGCCGGGACAGGGTGTCTGGCTACACCTTC
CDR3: CASSRDRVSGYTF

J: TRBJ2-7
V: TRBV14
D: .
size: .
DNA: TGTGCCAGCAGCCAAAACATGGGTCCCCCATTAGCCTTC
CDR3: CASSQNMGPPLAF

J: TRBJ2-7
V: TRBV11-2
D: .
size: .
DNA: TGTGCCAGCAGCTTAGATCCCCCCAGGGAACGACCCTACGAGCAGTACTTC
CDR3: CASSLDPPRERPYEQYF

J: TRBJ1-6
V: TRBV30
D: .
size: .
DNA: TGTGCCTGGAGCCGGGATTATTCACCCCTCCACTTT
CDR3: CAWSRDYSPLHF

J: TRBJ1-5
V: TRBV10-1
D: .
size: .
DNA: TGCGCCAGCAGTGAGGGGGCTGGTCAGCCCCAGCATTTT
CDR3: CASSEGAGQPQHF

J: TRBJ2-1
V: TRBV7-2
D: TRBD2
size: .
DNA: TGTGCCAGCACTCCGGGACTAGGTGTTTATGAGCAGTTCTTC
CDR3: CASTPGLGVYEQFF

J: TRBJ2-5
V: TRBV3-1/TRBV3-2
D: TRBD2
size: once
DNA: TGTGCCAGCAGCCAAGTTACGTCCAAGGGGTGGGCGGGAGGTGTAGAGACCCAGTACTTC
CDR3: CASSQVTSKGWAGGVETQYF

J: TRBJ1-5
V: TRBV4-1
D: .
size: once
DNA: TGCGCCAGCAGAGTCAGCGAGGTAAGCAATCAGCCCCAGCATTTT
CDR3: CASRVSEVSNQPQHF

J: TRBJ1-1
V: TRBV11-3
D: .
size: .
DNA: TGTGCCAGCAACGGGGGAAACTCCGGGGGAAGCACTGAAGCTTTCTTT
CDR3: CASNGGNSGGSTEAFF

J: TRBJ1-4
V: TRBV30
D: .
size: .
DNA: TGTGCCTGGAGTGTATATTCCCTTGAAAAACTGTTTTTT
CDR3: CAWSVYSLEKLFF

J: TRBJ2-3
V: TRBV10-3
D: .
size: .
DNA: TGTGCCATCAGTGAGTCGGCCCTCGGTGGAGGGCCAGATACGCAGTATTTT
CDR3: CAISESALGGGPDTQYF

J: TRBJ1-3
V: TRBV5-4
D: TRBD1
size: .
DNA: TGTGCCAGCAGCTTGGGTGACAGGGTGGGTGGAAACACCATATATTTT
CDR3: CASSLGDRVGGNTIYF

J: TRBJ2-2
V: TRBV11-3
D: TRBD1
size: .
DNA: TGTGCCAGCAGGGGGACAGGGGCACCGGGGGAGCTGTTTTTT
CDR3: CASRGTGAPGELFF

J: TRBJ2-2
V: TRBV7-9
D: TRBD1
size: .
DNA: TGTGCCAGCAGCTTAGGCCGGGACAGCTACACCGGGGAGCTGTTTTTT
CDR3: CASSLGRDSYTGELFF

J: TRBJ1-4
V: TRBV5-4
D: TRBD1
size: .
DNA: TGTGCCAGCAGCCAGTGGACAGGGCTAAATGAAAAACTGTTTTTT
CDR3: CASSQWTGLNEKLFF

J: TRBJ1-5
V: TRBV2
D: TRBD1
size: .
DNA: TGTGCCAGCAGCGGAAACAGGGGGCATGGTCAGCCCCAGCATTTT
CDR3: CASSGNRGHGQPQHF

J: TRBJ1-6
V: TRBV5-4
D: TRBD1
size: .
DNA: TGTGCCAGCAGCAGGGACAGGAGCTCCTATAATTCACCCCTCCACTTT
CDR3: CASSRDRSSYNSPLHF

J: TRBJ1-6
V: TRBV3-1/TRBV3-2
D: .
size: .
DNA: TGTGCCAGCAGCCCACTGGAGGGTTACAATTCACCCCTCCACTTT
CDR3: CASSPLEGYNSPLHF

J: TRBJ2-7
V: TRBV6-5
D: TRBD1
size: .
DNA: TGTGCCAGCAACCGAGACAGGGGGGGGAACTACGAGCAGTACTTC
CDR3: CASNRDRGGNYEQYF

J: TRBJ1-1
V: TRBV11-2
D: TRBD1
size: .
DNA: TGTGCCAGCAGCTCACTGAGGGGGCAGAACACTGAAGCTTTCTTT
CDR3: CASSSLRGQNTEAFF

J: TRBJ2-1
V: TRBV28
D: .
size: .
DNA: TGTGCCAGCAGTTTTCGCGTGGGAAGGGGCTCCTACAATGAGCAGTTCTTC
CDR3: CASSFRVGRGSYNEQFF

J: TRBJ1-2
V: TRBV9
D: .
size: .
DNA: TGTGCCAGCAGCGTAGGGTCGGGGGGTCTGGAGGGCTACACCTTC
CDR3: CASSVGSGGLEGYTF

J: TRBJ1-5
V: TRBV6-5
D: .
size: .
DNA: TGTGCCAGCAGGCAGGGGCAGGTCAGCAATCAGCCCCAGCATTTT
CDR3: CASRQGQVSNQPQHF

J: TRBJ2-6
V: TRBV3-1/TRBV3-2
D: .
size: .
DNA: TGTGCCAGCAGCCAAGATCCCTGGTTTGAGGATTGGTCTGGGGCCAACGTCCTGACTTTC
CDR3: CASSQDPWFEDWSGANVLTF

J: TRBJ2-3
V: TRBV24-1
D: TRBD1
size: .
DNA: TGTGCCACCAGTGAGTCGACAGGGGGCTTCACAGATACGCAGTATTTT
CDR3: CATSESTGGFTDTQYF

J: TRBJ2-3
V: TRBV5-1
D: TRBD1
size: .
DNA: TGCGCCAGCAGCTTGGAGGGCAGGGGGATCATAGATACGCAGTATTTT
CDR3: CASSLEGRGIIDTQYF

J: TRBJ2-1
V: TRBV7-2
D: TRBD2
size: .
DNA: TGTGCCAGCAGCCACTCTAGCGGGCGGTACAATGAGCAGTTCTTC
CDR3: CASSHSSGRYNEQFF

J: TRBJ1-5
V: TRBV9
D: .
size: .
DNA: TGTGCCAGCAGCGTATCAGGGTTTCAGCCCCAGCATTTT
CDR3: CASSVSGFQPQHF

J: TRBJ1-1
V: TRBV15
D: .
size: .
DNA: TGTGCCACCAGCAGTGGGCTGGGCACTGAAGCTTTCTTT
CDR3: CATSSGLGTEAFF

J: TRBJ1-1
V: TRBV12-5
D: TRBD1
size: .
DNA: TGTGCTAGTGGTCCCTTGGACAGGGGGCAAGTGGTGTACACTGAAGCTTTCTTT
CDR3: CASGPLDRGQVVYTEAFF

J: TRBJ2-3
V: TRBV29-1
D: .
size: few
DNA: TGCAGCGTTGAAGGGGGGCGGGTCGGCACAGATACGCAGTATTTT
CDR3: CSVEGGRVGTDTQYF

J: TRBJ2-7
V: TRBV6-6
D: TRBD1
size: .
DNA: TGTGCCAGCAGGACGGACAGGGGGAGCTCCTACGAGCAGTACTTC
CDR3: CASRTDRGSSYEQYF

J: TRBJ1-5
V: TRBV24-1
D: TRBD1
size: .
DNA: TGTGCCACCAGTAATGAGGGGGCTCAGCCCCAGCATTTT
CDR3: CATSNEGAQPQHF

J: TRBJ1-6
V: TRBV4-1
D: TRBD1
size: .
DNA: TGCGCCAGCAGCCGTGGACAGGGTGATTCACCCCTCCACTTT
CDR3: CASSRGQGDSPLHF

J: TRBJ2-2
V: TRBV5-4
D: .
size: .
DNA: TGTGCCAGCAGCTGGGGTCCGGGACAAGACACCGGGGAGCTGTTTTTT
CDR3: CASSWGPGQDTGELFF

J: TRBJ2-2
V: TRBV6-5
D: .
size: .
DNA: TGTGCCAGCAGTAGACTAAACACCGGGGAGCTGTTTTTT
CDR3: CASSRLNTGELFF

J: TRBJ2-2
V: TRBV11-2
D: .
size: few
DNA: TGTGCCAGCAGCTCGGGACTCTACACCGGGGAGCTGTTTTTT
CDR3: CASSSGLYTGELFF

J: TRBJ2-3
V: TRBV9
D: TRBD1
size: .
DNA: TGTGCCAGCAGCGGGGGACAGGGGGGAACAGATACGCAGTATTTT
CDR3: CASSGGQGGTDTQYF

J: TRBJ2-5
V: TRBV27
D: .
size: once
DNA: TGTGCCAGCAGCTCCTGGGACTCCGAGACCCAGTACTTC
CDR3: CASSSWDSETQYF

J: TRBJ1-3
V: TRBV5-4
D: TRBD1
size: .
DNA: TGTGCCAGCAGCTTGGCAGGGGGTGGAGGAAACACCATATATTTT
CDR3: CASSLAGGGGNTIYF

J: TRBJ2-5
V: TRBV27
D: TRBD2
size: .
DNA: TGTGCCAGTAGGTCTAGCGGGAGCGAGACCCAGTACTTC
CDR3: CASRSSGSETQYF

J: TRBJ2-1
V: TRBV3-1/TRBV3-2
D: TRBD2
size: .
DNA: TGTGCCAGCAGCCAAGATTGGATGCCCAGAGCGGGGAGCTCCTACAATGAGCAGTTCTTC
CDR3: CASSQDWMPRAGSSYNEQFF

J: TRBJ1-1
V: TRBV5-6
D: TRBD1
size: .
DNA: TGTGCCAGCAGCAAAGCCGGGACAGGGGACGCTGAAGCTTTCTTT
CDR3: CASSKAGTGDAEAFF

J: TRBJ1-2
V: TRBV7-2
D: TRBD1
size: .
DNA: TGTGCCAGCAGCTTATTGGACAGGGCAACCTACACCTTC
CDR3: CASSLLDRATYTF

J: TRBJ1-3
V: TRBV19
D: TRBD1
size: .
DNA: TGTGCCAGTAGTGTACAGGGACAGGGCTCTGGAAACACCATATATTTT
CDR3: CASSVQGQGSGNTIYF

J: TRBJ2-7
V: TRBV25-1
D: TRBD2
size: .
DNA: TGTGCCAGCAGTGACCTAGCGGGAGACTACGAGCAGTACTTC
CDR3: CASSDLAGDYEQYF

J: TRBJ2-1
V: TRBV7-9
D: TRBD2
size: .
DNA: TGTGCCAGCAGTTTGGGGGGACTAGCGGGAAGTGATGAGCAGTTCTTC
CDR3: CASSLGGLAGSDEQFF

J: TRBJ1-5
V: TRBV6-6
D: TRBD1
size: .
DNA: TGTGCCAGCAGTAAACGGTGGCAGGGGGATCAGCCCCAGCATTTT
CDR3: CASSKRWQGDQPQHF

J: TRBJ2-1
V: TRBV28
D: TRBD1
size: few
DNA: TGTGCCAGCACCTCCTTCGGGACAGGGACCTACAATGAGCAGTTCTTC
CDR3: CASTSFGTGTYNEQFF

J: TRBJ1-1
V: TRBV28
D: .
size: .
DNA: TGTGCCAGCAGGACCGGACATCCCAACACTGAAGCTTTCTTT
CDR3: CASRTGHPNTEAFF

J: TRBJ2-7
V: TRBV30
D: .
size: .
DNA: TGTGCCTGGGCCGGTGTGGCCGGAGCTGTCTACGAGCAGTACTTC
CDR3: CAWAGVAGAVYEQYF